Listed below are T cell receptor beta chains from one sample, sequenced in a study of cytomegalovirus exposure and HLA in healthy donors. The method was immunoSEQ multiplex PCR; TCRdb's version includes in-frame clones alone and lacks a portion of them. Of roughly 84,000 clones detected, around 79% appear once; the ten largest clones hold less than 7%. The source material was PBMCs. These receptors were obtained from a male donor in good health and CMV-seropositive. CDR3s include the opening cysteine and the closing phenylalanine or tryptophan. D genes are given only for firm matches. Size tells how often a clone was seen (once, few, many) or the class of an expanded clone, and some rows leave it out.

TRBJ1-1,-,-,TRBV9,CASSVQGIMNTEAFF,TGTGCCAGCAGCGTTCAGGGCATCATGAACACTGAAGCTTTCTTT
TRBJ1-2,-,-,TRBV2,CASSLECGYTF,TGTGCCAGCAGTTTGGAGTGCGGCTACACCTTC
TRBJ1-6,-,-,TRBV7-2,CASSPQVNYNSPLHF,TGTGCCAGCAGCCCCCAGGTTAATTATAATTCACCCCTCCACTTT
TRBJ2-7,-,-,TRBV13,CASSPRTIRYEQYF,TGTGCCAGCAGCCCCCGGACTATAAGGTACGAGCAGTACTTC
TRBJ2-1,TRBD2,-,TRBV5-4,CASSGSGTDRRGQFF,TGTGCCAGCAGCGGGAGCGGGACGGACCGACGGGGGCAGTTCTTC
TRBJ1-3,-,-,TRBV19,CASSLAAGNTIYF,TGTGCCAGTTCTTTGGCAGCTGGAAACACCATATATTTT
TRBJ1-4,TRBD1,-,TRBV7-9,CASSLNDRGTGKLFF,TGTGCCAGCAGCTTAAACGACAGGGGGACGGGAAAACTGTTTTTT
TRBJ2-7,-,-,TRBV27,CASSFSFGGMYEQYF,TGTGCCAGCAGTTTCTCGTTTGGAGGCATGTACGAGCAGTACTTC
TRBJ1-1,-,few,TRBV6-4,CASRGQGGTEAFF,TGTGCCAGCAGGGGGCAGGGAGGCACTGAAGCTTTCTTT
TRBJ2-1,TRBD2,-,TRBV15,CATSPGLAGGPYNEQFF,TGTGCCACCAGCCCCGGACTAGCGGGGGGGCCCTACAATGAGCAGTTCTTC
TRBJ2-2,-,-,TRBV2,CASSTQGAGELFF,TGTGCCAGCAGCACACAGGGCGCCGGGGAGCTGTTTTTT
TRBJ1-2,-,-,TRBV7-2,CASSLAGTNYGYTF,TGTGCCAGCAGCTTAGCGGGCACAAACTATGGCTACACCTTC
TRBJ2-1,TRBD1,-,TRBV25-1,CASSGWTGYNEQFF,TGTGCCAGCAGTGGCTGGACAGGGTACAATGAGCAGTTCTTC
TRBJ2-3,-,-,TRBV5-4,CASSWDTSTDTQYF,TGTGCCAGCAGCTGGGACACTAGCACAGATACGCAGTATTTT
TRBJ1-1,-,-,TRBV7-9,CASSLPSNTEAFF,TGTGCCAGCAGCTTACCCTCTAACACTGAAGCTTTCTTT
TRBJ2-7,-,-,TRBV18,CASLGPTRDSYEQYF,TGTGCCAGCTTGGGTCCGACCAGGGATTCCTACGAGCAGTACTTC
TRBJ2-3,-,-,TRBV7-2,CASSLGQTTDTQYF,TGTGCCAGCAGCTTAGGACAGACCACAGATACGCAGTATTTT
TRBJ2-7,TRBD2,-,TRBV6-5,CASSQGLAGYYEQYF,TGTGCCAGCAGTCAAGGACTAGCGGGATACTACGAGCAGTACTTC
TRBJ1-1,-,-,TRBV21-1,CASSPQRETQNTEAFF,TGTGCCAGCAGCCCCCAAAGGGAGACGCAGAACACTGAAGCTTTCTTT
TRBJ1-2,-,once,TRBV28,CASRPGMTHYGYTF,TGTGCCAGCAGGCCAGGCATGACCCACTATGGCTACACCTTC
TRBJ2-2,-,-,TRBV7-3,CASSLGQTTGELFF,TGTGCCAGCAGCTTGGGACAAACAACCGGGGAGCTGTTTTTT
TRBJ2-5,-,-,TRBV6-6,CASSYSGGRGETQYF,TGTGCCAGCAGTTACTCGGGGGGTCGAGGGGAGACCCAGTACTTC
TRBJ2-1,-,-,TRBV11-2,CASSLSQGNEQFF,TGTGCCAGCAGCTTAAGCCAGGGGAATGAGCAGTTCTTC
TRBJ2-3,-,-,TRBV28,CASSLLGAGDTDTQYF,TGTGCCAGCAGTTTATTGGGGGCCGGGGACACAGATACGCAGTATTTT
TRBJ2-7,TRBD2,-,TRBV9,CASSVGTSGAYEQYF,TGTGCCAGCAGCGTTGGGACTAGCGGGGCCTACGAGCAGTACTTC
TRBJ2-7,-,-,TRBV20-1,CSATRDYEQYF,TGCAGTGCTACTCGGGACTACGAGCAGTACTTC
TRBJ1-1,-,-,TRBV29-1,CSVGGAGEAFF,TGCAGCGTTGGGGGTGCGGGAGAAGCTTTCTTT
TRBJ2-1,TRBD2,-,TRBV9,CASQGGLATRGQFF,TGTGCCAGCCAGGGGGGACTAGCGACCCGTGGGCAGTTCTTC
TRBJ2-6,TRBD1,-,TRBV5-1,CASQTGSSGANVLTF,TGCGCCAGCCAGACAGGGAGCTCTGGGGCCAACGTCCTGACTTTC
TRBJ2-7,TRBD2,once,TRBV4-1,CASSQYQISGSPCEQYF,TGCGCCAGCAGCCAATACCAAATTAGCGGGAGCCCCTGCGAGCAGTACTTC
TRBJ1-5,TRBD1,-,TRBV29-1,CSVGQGDQPQHF,TGCAGCGTTGGACAGGGGGATCAGCCCCAGCATTTT
TRBJ1-3,-,-,TRBV5-1,CASSLVGVSGNTIYF,TGCGCCAGCAGCTTGGTAGGGGTTTCTGGAAACACCATATATTTT
TRBJ2-3,TRBD2,-,TRBV9,CASSVHGTSGDSTQYF,TGTGCCAGCAGCGTACACGGGACTAGCGGGGATAGTACGCAGTATTTT
TRBJ2-7,-,-,TRBV7-7,CASSLGDKPHYEQYF,TGTGCTAGCAGCTTAGGGGACAAGCCCCACTACGAGCAGTACTTC
TRBJ2-7,TRBD2,-,TRBV27,CASSGSGGSKPYEQYF,TGTGCCAGCAGCGGTAGCGGGGGATCCAAGCCCTACGAGCAGTACTTC
TRBJ2-1,-,-,TRBV6-5,CASSYYTGYNEQFF,TGTGCCAGCAGTTACTACACAGGGTACAATGAGCAGTTCTTC
TRBJ1-2,-,-,TRBV7-2,CASSSERMDYGYTF,TGTGCCAGCAGCTCCGAGAGGATGGATTATGGCTACACCTTC
TRBJ1-5,TRBD1,-,TRBV7-9,CASSLPGGQPQHF,TGTGCCAGCAGCTTACCAGGGGGTCAGCCCCAGCATTTT
TRBJ1-2,TRBD1,-,TRBV9,CASSAQGAIGNYGYTF,TGTGCCAGCAGCGCACAGGGGGCGATAGGAAACTATGGCTACACCTTC
TRBJ1-3,TRBD1,once,TRBV4-3,CASSQEAGQGAASGNTIYF,TGCGCCAGCAGCCAAGAAGCAGGCCAGGGGGCGGCCTCTGGAAACACCATATATTTT
TRBJ2-7,TRBD2,-,TRBV4-3,CASSQGTSVYEQYF,TGCGCCAGCAGCCAAGGGACTAGCGTCTACGAGCAGTACTTC
TRBJ1-2,-,-,TRBV19,CASSIVPGSNYGYTF,TGTGCCAGTAGTATCGTCCCCGGGTCCAACTATGGCTACACCTTC
TRBJ2-7,TRBD2,-,TRBV9,CASSVGAGAYEQYF,TGTGCCAGCAGCGTCGGAGCGGGGGCCTACGAGCAGTACTTC
TRBJ1-6,-,-,TRBV7-3,CASSRQGSSDSPLHF,TGTGCCAGCAGCCGTCAGGGGTCCTCCGATTCACCCCTCCACTTT
TRBJ1-1,TRBD1,few,TRBV28,CASSPRQGTEAFF,TGTGCCAGCAGTCCCCGACAGGGGACTGAAGCTTTCTTT
TRBJ2-2,-,-,TRBV9,CASSVDSTGELFF,TGTGCCAGCAGCGTAGATAGCACCGGGGAGCTGTTTTTT
TRBJ2-3,TRBD1,-,TRBV28,CASSGTGRADTQYF,TGTGCCAGCAGCGGGACAGGGAGAGCAGATACGCAGTATTTT
TRBJ2-5,-,once,TRBV7-9,CASSSPVLAETQYF,TGTGCCAGCAGCTCCCCTGTTTTAGCGGAGACCCAGTACTTC
TRBJ1-1,-,-,TRBV5-1,CASSPGGRNTEAFF,TGCGCCAGCAGCCCGGGGGGGAGGAACACTGAAGCTTTCTTT
TRBJ2-3,-,-,TRBV5-1,CASSGGGGTDTQYF,TGCGCCAGCAGCGGAGGTGGAGGAACAGATACGCAGTATTTT
TRBJ1-1,-,few,TRBV12-5,CASGWGANTEAFF,TGTGCTAGTGGGTGGGGAGCGAACACTGAAGCTTTCTTT
TRBJ1-6,TRBD1,-,TRBV25-1,CASSEILAGGSYNSPLHF,TGTGCCAGCAGTGAAATTCTTGCAGGGGGCTCCTATAATTCACCCCTCCACTTT
TRBJ2-7,TRBD2,-,TRBV5-1,CASSLMAGGGHEQYF,TGCGCCAGCAGCTTGATGGCGGGAGGGGGCCACGAGCAGTACTTC
TRBJ2-1,TRBD1,once,TRBV6-1,CASRWTGLPNEQFF,TGTGCCAGCAGATGGACAGGGCTTCCGAATGAGCAGTTCTTC
TRBJ1-3,TRBD1,-,TRBV10-3,CASTASRGIGNTIYF,TGTGCCAGCACCGCCAGCAGGGGGATTGGAAACACCATATATTTT
TRBJ1-3,-,-,TRBV19,CASSPGGSGNTIYF,TGTGCCAGTAGCCCTGGAGGCTCTGGAAACACCATATATTTT
TRBJ2-3,TRBD1,-,TRBV29-1,CSEWTGTGTDTQYF,TGCAGCGAATGGACCGGGACAGGCACAGATACGCAGTATTTT
TRBJ1-4,TRBD1,-,TRBV5-1,CASTQGVSGEKLFF,TGCGCCAGCACCCAGGGGGTCTCGGGGGAAAAACTGTTTTTT